Below are 3 T cell receptor beta chains sequenced from a single sample in a study of human T cells and chemical hapten exposure. Time point: patch test 1, 2 weeks after DPC sensitization. The treatment is: therapeutic diphenylcyclopropenone sensitization with weekly scalp DPC. In TCRdb, the RACE reads were re-called with MiXCR into one record per CDR3 protein. This table holds around 71,000 distinct CDR3 sequences, over 7.5% found once. The sequences come from whole blood, collected in connection with sensitization to the hapten diphenylcyclopropenone (DPC). The receptors shown here come from a woman between 40 and 55 years old with alopecia areata. Some clones in this sample may be carry-over from other donors' samples.

Ten or more counts support this clonotype. V usage is TRBV7-2 and J usage is TRBJ2-3; D uncertain. CDR3 length: 14 residues. CDR1 and CDR2 from the germline V gene are SGHTA and FQGNSA. With 1 base removed from V and 4 bases from J, the gap between germline ends came to 9 bases. CDR3 bases: TGTGCCAGCAGCTTAGTCAGGAACGCAGATACGCAGTATTTT. It encodes CASSLVRNADTQYF. The entire variable domain, with the rest obtained from reference TRBV7-2 and TRBJ2-3, is as follows: GAGVSQSPSNKVTEKGKDVELRCDPISGHTALYWYRQSLGQGLEFLIYFQGNSAPDKSGLPSDRFSAERTGGSVSTLTIQRTQQEDSAVYLCASSLVRNADTQYFGPGTRLTVL.

This clonotype was seen many times. This chain connects TRBV5-1 to TRBJ1-1, with D unclear. Per the germline V gene, CDR1 is SGHRS and CDR2 is YFSETQ. The CDR3 is 12 residues long. V dropped 0 bases and J dropped 7 bases, with 7 bases sitting between them. CDR3 residues: CASSLDGIEAFF. The CDR3 DNA is TGCGCCAGCAGCTTGGATGGAATTGAAGCTTTCTTT.

Comments on this clonotype: A much larger clone lies one base from this, so it may be a read error. The gene calls are TRBV10-2 and TRBJ1-6; no firm D call. Looked up from germline, CDR1 is WSHSY and CDR2 is SAAADI. CDR3 length equals 16 residues. CDR3 DNA sequence: TGCGCCAGCAGTGAAGGCCGGGCTAGTAGAAATTCATCCCTCCACTTT. It specifies CASSEGRASRNSSLHF.